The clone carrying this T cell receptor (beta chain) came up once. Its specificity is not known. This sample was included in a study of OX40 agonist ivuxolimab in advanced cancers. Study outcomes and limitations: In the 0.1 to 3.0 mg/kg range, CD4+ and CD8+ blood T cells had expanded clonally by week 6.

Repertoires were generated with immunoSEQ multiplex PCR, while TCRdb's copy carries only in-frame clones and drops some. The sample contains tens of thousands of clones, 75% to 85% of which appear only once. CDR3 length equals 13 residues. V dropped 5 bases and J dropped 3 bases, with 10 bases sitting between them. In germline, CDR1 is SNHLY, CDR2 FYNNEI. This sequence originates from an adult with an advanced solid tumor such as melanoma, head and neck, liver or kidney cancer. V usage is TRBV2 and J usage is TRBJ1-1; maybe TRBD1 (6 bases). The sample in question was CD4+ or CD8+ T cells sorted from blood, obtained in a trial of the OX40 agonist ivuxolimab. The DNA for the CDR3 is TGTGCCAGCAGTCCGGACAGAGACACTGAAGCTTTCTTT. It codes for CASSPDRDTEAFF.